These T cell receptor beta chains were read from a single sample in a study of blood T cells in healthy people across ages. TCRdb ran MiXCR on the 5' RACE reads and lists one entry per CDR3 protein. Of some 800,000 distinct CDR3 sequences in the sample, under 45% were seen once. The sample consisted of blood. These TCRs come from a man in his fifties or sixties in good health. The CDR3 runs from the conserved cysteine through the conserved F or W. Each record gives: V gene, clone size, D gene, J gene, CDR3 DNA, CDR3 protein. D genes are given only for firm matches. Size tells how often a clone was seen (once, few, many) or the class of an expanded clone, and some rows leave it out.

>TRBV5-1|.|.|TRBJ1-2
TGCGCCAGCAGCCCCACCCGGTATGGCTACACCTTC
CASSPTRYGYTF
>TRBV27|.|.|TRBJ2-7
TGTGCCAGCAGTTTCGGGGTCCCCTACGAGCAGTACTTC
CASSFGVPYEQYF
>TRBV2|many|.|TRBJ2-7
TGTGCCAGCAGTGGGGCTAGGACTACCGGAAACTACGAGCAGTACTTC
CASSGARTTGNYEQYF
>TRBV5-1|many|TRBD1|TRBJ2-7
TGCGCCAGCAGCTCCTCGTACGGGACAGGGAACGAGCAGTACTTC
CASSSSYGTGNEQYF
>TRBV5-5|few|.|TRBJ1-6
TGTGCCAGCAGCCCGGTAGATTCACCCCTCCACTTT
CASSPVDSPLHF
>TRBV28|once|TRBD2|TRBJ2-5
TGTGCCAGCAGCCCCTTAGCGGGGAGGGAGACCCAGTACTTC
CASSPLAGRETQYF
>TRBV12-3/TRBV12-4|few|.|TRBJ1-1
TGTGCCAGCAGTTTACAGCAGGGGAACACTGAAGCTTTCTTT
CASSLQQGNTEAFF
>TRBV7-9|once|.|TRBJ1-1
TGTACCAGCAGCTTGGGCTCCTCGGGCGCTTTCTTT
CTSSLGSSGAFF
>TRBV7-9|.|TRBD1|TRBJ2-6
TGTGCCAGCAGCTTAGGGGACAGGGTTGAGGCCAACGTCCTGACTTTC
CASSLGDRVEANVLTF
>TRBV20-1|.|TRBD2|TRBJ2-7
TGCAGTGCTAGAGATGCGGCTAGCGGTTCCTACGAGCAGTACTTC
CSARDAASGSYEQYF
>TRBV7-2|.|.|TRBJ2-5
TGTGCCAGCAGCCGTTACGGTGGCCAAGAGACCCAGTACTTC
CASSRYGGQETQYF
>TRBV4-3|few|TRBD2|TRBJ2-3
TGCGCCAGCAGCCGCACTCCAACTAGCGGGGCTAGCACAGATACGCAGTATTTT
CASSRTPTSGASTDTQYF
>TRBV11-2|many|TRBD2|TRBJ2-1
TGTGCCAGCAGCTTAGAAGCGGGGGGACCCGCGTTACAGTTCTTC
CASSLEAGGPALQFF
>TRBV2|.|TRBD1|TRBJ1-5
TGTGCCAGCAGTAGTGGACAGGGGCCCTATCAGCCCCAGCATTTT
CASSSGQGPYQPQHF
>TRBV7-2|.|TRBD2|TRBJ2-3
TGTGCCAGCAGCTTATTAAGCGGGGGACGAACAGATACGCAGTATTTT
CASSLLSGGRTDTQYF
>TRBV9|few|.|TRBJ2-6
TGTGCCAGCAGCGCCGAGGGGGCTGGGGCCAACGTCCTGACTTTC
CASSAEGAGANVLTF
>TRBV7-2|.|TRBD1|TRBJ2-3
TGTGCCAGCAGCTTAGATCTGGGACAGGGATCAGATACGCAGTATTTT
CASSLDLGQGSDTQYF
>TRBV7-2|many|TRBD2|TRBJ2-5
TGTGCCAGCAGTTTAACTAGCGGGGAGCAGTACTTC
CASSLTSGEQYF
>TRBV7-2|few|.|TRBJ1-2
TGTGCCAGCAGCCTCTTAGGGGAAAACTATGGCTACACCTTC
CASSLLGENYGYTF
>TRBV20-1|.|.|TRBJ2-7
TGCAGTGCCAGAGGCTACGTTAGCTCCTACGAGCAGTACTTC
CSARGYVSSYEQYF
>TRBV7-9|.|.|TRBJ2-7
TGTGCCTGCAGCTTAGATCAGGGGCCCTACGAGCAGTACTTC
CACSLDQGPYEQYF
>TRBV2|.|TRBD1|TRBJ1-5
TGTGCCAGCACCCCGGGACAGCATCAGCCCCAGCATTTT
CASTPGQHQPQHF
>TRBV12-3/TRBV12-4|.|.|TRBJ1-1
TGTGCCAGCAGTCCAATGGAGGGGACTGAAGCTTTCTTT
CASSPMEGTEAFF
>TRBV7-8|few|TRBD1|TRBJ2-1
TGTGCCAGCAGATACAGGGGGCCCCCCTACAATGAGCAGTTCTTC
CASRYRGPPYNEQFF
>TRBV4-3|.|TRBD2|TRBJ2-7
TGCGCCAGCAGCCAAGAATTTTCGAGCGGGGTCTCCTACGAGCAGTACTTC
CASSQEFSSGVSYEQYF
>TRBV12-3/TRBV12-4|few|.|TRBJ2-7
TGTGCCAGCAGAGGGGACGGATACTACGAGCAGTACTTC
CASRGDGYYEQYF
>TRBV6-2/TRBV6-3|.|TRBD1|TRBJ2-7
TGTGCCAGCGAAAACAGGGGACGCTACGAGCAGTACTTC
CASENRGRYEQYF
>TRBV27|.|.|TRBJ2-7
TGTGCCAGCAGCCGAAGACCCTACAATGAGCAGTACTTC
CASSRRPYNEQYF
>TRBV12-3/TRBV12-4|.|.|TRBJ1-6
TGTGCCAGCAGTCCCAGACAGACTAATTCACCCCTCCACTTT
CASSPRQTNSPLHF
>TRBV7-9|.|.|TRBJ2-7
TGTGCCAGCAGCCCCCACGAACAGGCCCGCGAGCAGTACTTC
CASSPHEQAREQYF
>TRBV9|.|.|TRBJ1-2
TGTGCCAGCAGCGTAAACGGGGCAGGGATGGGCTACACCTTC
CASSVNGAGMGYTF
>TRBV20-1|few|.|TRBJ2-7
TGCAGTGCTAGAGATTTGAAGGACAGTAACTCCTACGAGCAGTACTTC
CSARDLKDSNSYEQYF
>TRBV6-5|.|.|TRBJ2-4
TGTGCCAGCAGTTACGGGTGGGGGGCCAAAAACATTCAGTACTTC
CASSYGWGAKNIQYF
>TRBV27|.|TRBD1|TRBJ2-2
TGTGCCAGCAGTTTTCGCGTATCCTGGGGACAGCCGGGCACCGGGGAGCTGTTTTTT
CASSFRVSWGQPGTGELFF
>TRBV2|.|TRBD1|TRBJ2-7
TGTGCCGGCAGTGAAAAAGGGACAGGATACGAGCAGTACTTC
CAGSEKGTGYEQYF
>TRBV4-3|.|.|TRBJ2-4
TGCGCCAGCAGCCACCAGACCGGAGCCAAAAACATTCAGTACTTC
CASSHQTGAKNIQYF
>TRBV30|many|.|TRBJ1-2
TGTGCCTGGAGGAGTCAGGGCTATGGCTACACCTTC
CAWRSQGYGYTF
>TRBV7-2|few|.|TRBJ1-4
TGTGCCAGCAGCTTAGGAGGGGTACCCCTGACAACTAATGAAAAACTGTTTTTT
CASSLGGVPLTTNEKLFF
>TRBV2|few|.|TRBJ1-2
TGTGCCAGCAGCCCCCGGGGCCCTACTAACTATGGCTACACCTTC
CASSPRGPTNYGYTF